Listed below are T cell receptor beta chains from one sample, sequenced in a study of technical replicates of blood from a handful of donors. Clones were sequenced by immunoSEQ multiplex PCR, and TCRdb holds only the in-frame ones, with some missing. This table has more than 90,000 clones, 95% appearing once. The sequenced sample was T cells isolated from PBMCs. These receptors came from a human donor in good health. CDR3s include the opening cysteine and the closing phenylalanine or tryptophan. The order of the fields is D gene, V gene, clone size, J gene, CDR3 protein, CDR3 DNA. D genes are given only for firm matches. Clone size is shown for a subset of rows, as once, few, many or a class of expanded clone.

d_call: TRBD1
v_call: TRBV10-3
clone_size: once
j_call: TRBJ2-7
cdr3_aa: CAISGPQTGGSYEQYF
cdr3_nt: TGTGCCATCAGTGGGCCCCAGACAGGGGGGTCCTACGAGCAGTACTTC

d_call: TRBD2
v_call: TRBV27
clone_size: once
j_call: TRBJ2-1
cdr3_aa: CASSLEAGGAYNEQFF
cdr3_nt: TGTGCCAGCAGTTTAGAGGCGGGAGGGGCGTACAATGAGCAGTTCTTC

d_call: TRBD2
v_call: TRBV7-9
clone_size: .
j_call: TRBJ2-7
cdr3_aa: CASSLAGIAGDPYEQYF
cdr3_nt: TGTGCCAGCAGCTTAGCGGGGATAGCGGGAGATCCCTACGAGCAGTACTTC

d_call: TRBD1
v_call: TRBV10-1
clone_size: .
j_call: TRBJ2-2
cdr3_aa: CASSSPTGWNTGELFF
cdr3_nt: TGCGCCAGCAGTTCCCCGACAGGGTGGAACACCGGGGAGCTGTTTTTT

d_call: TRBD2
v_call: TRBV5-4
clone_size: .
j_call: TRBJ2-1
cdr3_aa: CASSLSGRADNEQFF
cdr3_nt: TGTGCCAGCAGTCTGAGCGGGAGGGCCGACAATGAGCAGTTCTTC

d_call: .
v_call: TRBV9
clone_size: once
j_call: TRBJ2-6
cdr3_aa: CASSGGAGTPGANVLTF
cdr3_nt: TGTGCCAGCAGCGGAGGAGCTGGTACCCCTGGGGCCAACGTCCTGACTTTC

d_call: .
v_call: TRBV19
clone_size: .
j_call: TRBJ1-3
cdr3_aa: CASRRVLSSGNTIYF
cdr3_nt: TGTGCCAGTCGTCGGGTCCTGAGCTCTGGAAACACCATATATTTT

d_call: .
v_call: TRBV14
clone_size: .
j_call: TRBJ1-3
cdr3_aa: CASSQDLMVYRTGSGNTIYF
cdr3_nt: TGTGCCAGCAGCCAAGATTTAATGGTCTATCGCACAGGCTCTGGAAACACCATATATTTT

d_call: .
v_call: TRBV7-2
clone_size: .
j_call: TRBJ1-1
cdr3_aa: CASSLTGGRGEAFF
cdr3_nt: TGTGCCAGCAGCTTAACGGGGGGTCGGGGTGAAGCTTTCTTT

d_call: TRBD1
v_call: TRBV7-6
clone_size: .
j_call: TRBJ1-5
cdr3_aa: CASSLGDSLNQPQHF
cdr3_nt: TGTGCCAGCAGCTTGGGGGACAGCCTCAATCAGCCCCAGCATTTT

d_call: .
v_call: TRBV2
clone_size: .
j_call: TRBJ1-3
cdr3_aa: CAITPRNTIYF
cdr3_nt: TGTGCCATCACTCCCCGAAACACCATATATTTT

d_call: TRBD1
v_call: TRBV29-1
clone_size: .
j_call: TRBJ1-4
cdr3_aa: CSVGDLTGAGEKLFF
cdr3_nt: TGCAGCGTTGGCGACTTGACAGGGGCGGGCGAAAAACTGTTTTTT

d_call: TRBD1
v_call: TRBV28
clone_size: .
j_call: TRBJ1-3
cdr3_aa: CASSSLDRGIAGNTIYF
cdr3_nt: TGTGCCAGCAGTTCATTGGACAGGGGGATTGCTGGAAACACCATATATTTT

d_call: TRBD2
v_call: TRBV7-9
clone_size: .
j_call: TRBJ2-5
cdr3_aa: CASSLGVDGRAQETQYF
cdr3_nt: TGTGCCAGCAGCTTAGGGGTGGACGGGAGGGCCCAAGAGACCCAGTACTTC

d_call: .
v_call: TRBV7-2
clone_size: .
j_call: TRBJ2-7
cdr3_aa: CASSLPSYEQYF
cdr3_nt: TGTGCCAGCAGCCTCCCTTCCTACGAGCAGTACTTC

d_call: TRBD2
v_call: TRBV10-3
clone_size: .
j_call: TRBJ2-7
cdr3_aa: CAISVLAEPYEQYF
cdr3_nt: TGTGCCATCAGTGTACTAGCGGAGCCCTACGAGCAGTACTTC

d_call: .
v_call: TRBV13
clone_size: .
j_call: TRBJ1-5
cdr3_aa: CASSSGYSNQPQHF
cdr3_nt: TGTGCCAGCAGCTCAGGGTATAGCAATCAGCCCCAGCATTTT

d_call: TRBD1
v_call: TRBV5-4
clone_size: .
j_call: TRBJ1-2
cdr3_aa: CASSFFGRGPDRDDGYTF
cdr3_nt: TGTGCCAGCAGCTTCTTTGGCCGCGGTCCGGACAGGGATGATGGCTACACCTTC

d_call: TRBD2
v_call: TRBV10-3
clone_size: .
j_call: TRBJ2-4
cdr3_aa: CAISEGLAGGPAKNIQYF
cdr3_nt: TGTGCCATCAGTGAGGGTCTAGCGGGAGGGCCCGCCAAAAACATTCAGTACTTC

d_call: .
v_call: TRBV6-1
clone_size: .
j_call: TRBJ2-5
cdr3_aa: CASSGSEETQYF
cdr3_nt: TGTGCCAGCAGTGGCAGCGAGGAGACCCAGTACTTC

d_call: .
v_call: TRBV7-9
clone_size: few
j_call: TRBJ1-1
cdr3_aa: CASSLGQNRDGEAFF
cdr3_nt: TGTGCCAGCAGCTTAGGGCAAAACAGGGATGGTGAAGCTTTCTTT

d_call: TRBD1
v_call: TRBV13
clone_size: .
j_call: TRBJ2-7
cdr3_aa: CASSLTGGHEQYF
cdr3_nt: TGTGCCAGCAGCCTGACAGGGGGCCACGAGCAGTACTTC

d_call: .
v_call: TRBV20-1
clone_size: once
j_call: TRBJ2-1
cdr3_aa: CSARIAQEQFF
cdr3_nt: TGCAGTGCTAGAATTGCCCAGGAGCAGTTCTTC

d_call: .
v_call: TRBV19
clone_size: .
j_call: TRBJ2-2
cdr3_aa: CASSIRDGELFF
cdr3_nt: TGTGCCAGTAGTATCCGGGATGGGGAGCTGTTTTTT

d_call: .
v_call: TRBV27
clone_size: .
j_call: TRBJ2-1
cdr3_aa: CASSPSTEGYYNEQFF
cdr3_nt: TGTGCCAGCAGTCCCTCCACCGAGGGTTACTACAATGAGCAGTTCTTC

d_call: .
v_call: TRBV4-1
clone_size: .
j_call: TRBJ2-3
cdr3_aa: CASSQVGGSRGTDTQYF
cdr3_nt: TGCGCCAGCAGCCAAGTTGGCGGATCGAGAGGCACAGATACGCAGTATTTT

d_call: .
v_call: TRBV28
clone_size: .
j_call: TRBJ1-1
cdr3_aa: CASISNTEAFF
cdr3_nt: TGTGCCAGCATTTCTAACACTGAAGCTTTCTTT

d_call: TRBD1
v_call: TRBV7-9
clone_size: .
j_call: TRBJ1-1
cdr3_aa: CASSTDRGLNTEAFF
cdr3_nt: TGTGCCAGCAGCACCGACAGGGGGCTGAACACTGAAGCTTTCTTT